The 19 T cell receptor beta chains below were found in one sample sequenced in a study of T cell repertoires in ileal Crohn's disease. Sequenced by immunoSEQ multiplex PCR; TCRdb stores in-frame clones only, minus some. Counted here are about 60,000 clones, around nine tenths occurring once; the ten biggest clones make up around 2%. Noted time point: neoterminal ileum biopsy at postoperative endoscopy, about 6 months after surgery. Sample: ileal tissue. All receptors come from an adult with Crohn's disease.

V usage is TRBV5-1 and J usage is TRBJ1-1, with 7 nucleotides matching TRBD1. V was pared by 4 bases and J by 5 bases, with 14 bases of the junction left unmatched. This CDR3 has 16 residues. From germline, CDR1 is SGHRS and CDR2 YFSETQ. This CDR3 reads CASSLRPSGGGTEAFF. In DNA, the CDR3 is TGCGCCAGCAGCCTGCGCCCCTCAGGGGGTGGGACTGAAGCTTTCTTT.

This clone was seen just once. The chain recombines TRBV30 with TRBJ2-3, with a tentative D call TRBD2 (6 bases). CDR1 GTSNPN and CDR2 SVGIG come from the germline V gene (reference sequence). The V and J ends lost 2 bases and 1 base respectively, with 13 bases between them. This CDR3 region has 15 residues. The CDR3, as DNA: TGTGCCTGGAGTAATCGGGGGAAACGCACAGATACGCAGTATTTT. It specifies CAWSNRGKRTDTQYF.

This sequence joins TRBV19 and TRBJ1-6; D gene uncertain. Trimming left V 3 bases short and J 4 bases short, with 10 bases between. The length of the CDR3 is 15 residues. CDR1 is LNHDA, CDR2 SQIVND, per germline (reference sequence). The DNA for the CDR3 is TGTGCCAGTAGTATTGACTCGGGATATAATTCACCCCTCCACTTT. This codes for CASSIDSGYNSPLHF.

As concerns this clone: The germline gene is not matched at one end of the junction; a read error may be the cause. The chain has TRBV29-1 and TRBJ2-2, with D possibly matching TRBD2 (6 bases). CDR1 is SQVTM and CDR2 is ANQGSEA in the germline V gene. This CDR3 region has 12 residues. The CDR3 DNA reads as TGCAGCGTTGTTGGAGGGTCCGGGGAGCCGTTTTTT. It specifies CSVVGGSGEPFF.

The chain carries TRBV2 and TRBJ2-5, with 8 bases matching TRBD2. Germline-derived CDR1 and CDR2 are SNHLY and FYNNEI. The CDR3 length is 16 residues. Unmatched junction bases numbered 10, after V lost 6 bases and J lost 1 base. CDR3 sequence reads: CASRGGLGTLQETQYF. In DNA, the CDR3 is TGTGCCAGCAGGGGGGGACTAGGGACGCTCCAAGAGACCCAGTACTTC.

The rearrangement joins TRBV25-1 to TRBJ1-1, with 7 nucleotides matching TRBD1. Germline V lookup: CDR1 MGHDK, CDR2 SYGVNS. After removal of 1 base from V and 6 bases from J, the junction contained 5 bases not matched to a gene. This CDR3 is 14 amino acids long. The CDR3 DNA reads TGTGCCAGCAGTGAATCGAGGGGGCGCTCTGAAGCTTTCTTT. Translated, it gives CASSESRGRSEAFF.

The chain has TRBV19 and TRBJ1-1; D uncertain. Germline values: CDR1 LNHDA, CDR2 SQIVND (reference sequence). The CDR3 runs 15 residues. V was pared by 9 bases and J by 4 bases, with 21 bases between. CDR3 residues: CASRLSPGLSTEAFF. CDR3 coding DNA: TGTGCCAGCCGATTAAGCCCAGGTTTGAGCACTGAAGCTTTCTTT. Full variable domain (remainder filled in from reference TRBV19 and TRBJ1-1): DGGITQSPKYLFRKEGQNVTLSCEQNLNHDAMYWYRQDPGQGLRLIYYSQIVNDFQKGDIAEGYSVSREKKESFPLTVTSAQKNPTAFYLCASRLSPGLSTEAFFGQGTRLTVV.

This clone was observed once. At one boundary the junction diverges from the germline segment, which might be a read error. The chain uses TRBV19 and TRBJ1-5, with D possibly being TRBD1 (5 bases). The CDR3 covers 14 residues. Looked up from germline, CDR1 is LNHDA and CDR2 is SQIVND (reference sequence). In DNA, the CDR3 is TGTGCCAGTAGTTCTCGGGGGATCAATGAGCCCCAGCATTTT. Its protein is CASSSRGINEPQHF.

CDR3 bases: TGTGCCAGTAGTATAAGGGGGGGGTTCCCCACAGATACGCAGTATTTT. Translated: CASSIRGGFPTDTQYF. V is TRBV19 and J is TRBJ2-3, with D maybe TRBD2 (7 bases). The CDR3 is made up of 16 amino acids. Germline-derived CDR1 and CDR2 are LNHDA and SQIVND (reference sequence). V shed 2 bases and J shed 2 bases, with 14 bases lying between them.

The chain recombines TRBV28 with TRBJ2-7; 9 positions match TRBD1. This CDR3 region has 15 residues. V was pared by 5 bases and J by 6 bases, with 11 bases of the junction left unmatched. Germline V gene data show CDR1 as MDHEN and CDR2 as SYDVKM. The CDR3 region has the DNA TGTGCCAGCAGTACCGGGACAGGGAGATATCGCGAGCAGTACGTC. Translated, it gives CASSTGTGRYREQYV.

V and J are TRBV14 and TRBJ2-1, with D possibly TRBD1 on 6 matching bases. The germline V gene encodes CDR1 SGHDN and CDR2 FVKESK. This CDR3 region has 15 residues. V gave up 3 bases and J gave up 2 bases, with 11 bases separating them. CDR3 sequence reads: CASSHTPGAYNEQFF. The CDR3 DNA is TGTGCCAGCAGCCATACGCCAGGGGCCTACAATGAGCAGTTCTTC.

This chain connects TRBV6-5 to TRBJ1-2, with a tentative D call TRBD1 (5 bases). There are 13 residues in the CDR3. The V end was cut by 3 bases, the J end by 2 bases, with 7 bases between. Germline CDR1 MNHEY, CDR2 SVGAGI. In DNA, the CDR3 is TGTGCCAGCAGTTATACAGGAAACTATGGCTACACCTTC. Its translation: CASSYTGNYGYTF.

This clone was picked up a small number of times. The V gene is TRBV4-2, the J gene TRBJ2-1, with 8 bases identical to TRBD2. This CDR3 contains 17 residues. Germline CDR1 reads LGHNA; CDR2 reads YNFKEQ. The V and J ends lost 1 base and 2 bases, in that order; junction bases with no gene match: 7. The CDR3 loop reads CASSQAGTSGAYNEQFF. CDR3 DNA sequence: TGTGCCAGCAGCCAAGCCGGAACTAGCGGAGCCTACAATGAGCAGTTCTTC.

The chain has TRBV9 and TRBJ1-1; TRBD1 might be the D (5 bases). CDR1 SGDLS and CDR2 YYNGEE come from the germline V gene. Trimming took off 2 bases at V and 1 base at J, with 15 bases between the two ends. This CDR3 has 16 amino acids. The CDR3 loop reads CASSVDQGTGNTEAFF. The CDR3, as DNA: TGTGCCAGCAGCGTGGATCAAGGTACAGGGAACACTGAAGCTTTCTTT.

The chain combines TRBV6-4 with TRBJ2-1, with 7 bases identical to TRBD2. The V segment lost 3 bases and the J segment 1 base; nucleotides outside the gene matches: 3. Germline-derived CDR1 and CDR2 are MRHNA and SNTAGT. CDR3 length: 15 amino acids. Here the CDR3 DNA reads TGTGCCAGCAGTGAATCCGGGGGGTCCTACAATGAGCAGTTCTTC. Translating it yields CASSESGGSYNEQFF.

The chain has TRBV18 and TRBJ1-2; D uncertain. The V end lost 2 bases, the J end lost 6 bases, and 16 bases lay between the germline ends. The CDR3 covers 15 residues. The germline CDR1 and CDR2 sequences are KGHSH and LQKENI. CDR3 DNA sequence: TGTGCCAGCTCACCATCAAGAGGTTTGTTAGATGGCTACACCTTC. Its translation: CASSPSRGLLDGYTF. Full variable domain (remainder filled in from reference TRBV18 and TRBJ1-2): NAGVMQNPRHLVRRRGQEARLRCSPMKGHSHVYWYRQLPEEGLKFMVYLQKENIIDESGMPKERFSAEFPKEGPSILRIQQVVRGDSAAYFCASSPSRGLLDGYTFGSGTRLTVV.

This chain joins TRBV4-1 and TRBJ1-6; TRBD1 aligns across 8 bases. Trimming took 1 base from V and 7 from J; bases not matched to a gene: 6. CDR3 length: 16 residues. The germline gives CDR1 MGHRA, CDR2 YSYEKL. The chain's CDR3 is CASSQGPGQVNSPLHF. The CDR3 DNA reads as TGCGCCAGCAGCCAAGGCCCGGGACAGGTCAATTCACCCCTCCACTTT.

This chain connects TRBV4-1 to TRBJ1-5; D is unclear. In germline, CDR1 is MGHRA, CDR2 YSYEKL. The CDR3 has 14 amino acids. V lost 4 bases and J 3 bases, leaving 10 bases between the germline ends. DNA of the CDR3: TGCGCCAGCAGCCCCGGGTCGATCAATCAGCCCCAGCATTTT. Its translation: CASSPGSINQPQHF.

The chain is built from TRBV7-9 and TRBJ2-3; D gene unclear. This CDR3 contains 17 residues. The germline V and J ends were trimmed by 2 bases and 1 base, with 16 bases remaining between them. CDR1 is SEHNR and CDR2 is FQNEAQ in the germline V gene (reference sequence). CDR3 amino acids: CASSLWLFVSGTDTQYF. The CDR3 DNA reads TGTGCCAGCAGCTTATGGTTGTTTGTGTCGGGCACAGATACGCAGTATTTT.